Each of the 14 T cell receptor beta chains below was sequenced from the same sample in a study of blood T cell repertoires in COVID-19. Using immunoSEQ multiplex PCR, the repertoire was profiled, and TCRdb retains in-frame clones only, with some absent. The data show roughly 200,000 clones, roughly 75% seen once. Specimen: peripheral blood. The receptors were sampled from a man in his 70s with active or convalescent COVID-19.

The chain recombines TRBV2 with TRBJ2-5; weak D call: TRBD2 (6 bases). The ends were cut back, 2 bases at V and 5 bases at J, with 18 bases in the middle. Germline CDR1 SNHLY, CDR2 FYNNEI. This CDR3 is built from 16 residues. CDR3 loop: CASSEYGSGLSETQYF. The CDR3, as DNA: TGTGCCAGCAGTGAATACGGAAGCGGGCTATCGGAGACCCAGTACTTC.

The chain is built from TRBV20-1 and TRBJ2-3; D uncertain. The CDR3 has 11 amino acids. V lost 2 bases and J 6 bases, leaving 6 bases between the germline ends. Germline V gives CDR1 DFQATT, CDR2 SNEGSKA (reference sequence). Written as DNA, the CDR3 is TGCAGTGCTAGATTTATGGATACGCAGTATTTT. It translates to CSARFMDTQYF.

V gene TRBV7-9 combines with J gene TRBJ1-4; D not certain. CDR3 length equals 13 residues. The ends were cut back, 5 bases at V and 3 bases at J, with 7 bases in the middle. Germline CDR1 reads SEHNR; CDR2 reads FQNEAQ (reference sequence). The CDR3 DNA reads TGTGCCAGCAGCCCTACGGCTAATGAAAAACTGTTTTTT. This gives the protein CASSPTANEKLFF.

This clone was found a few times. The chain carries TRBV7-2 and TRBJ1-2; TRBD1 matches 8 bases. Germline-derived CDR1 and CDR2 are SGHTA and FQGNSA. J was trimmed by 4 bases and V by 4 bases; bases with no gene match: 8. CDR3 length equals 15 residues. The CDR3 bases are TGTGCCAGCAGCTCATTCAGACAGGGGTCCTATGGCTACACCTTC. It encodes CASSSFRQGSYGYTF. Filled out from reference TRBV7-2 and TRBJ1-2, the complete variable domain reads GAGVSQSPSNKVTEKGKDVELRCDPISGHTALYWYRQSLGQGLEFLIYFQGNSAPDKSGLPSDRFSAERTGGSVSTLTIQRTQQEDSAVYLCASSSFRQGSYGYTFGSGTRLTVV.

This clone was observed a handful of times. The rearrangement links TRBV7-2 to TRBJ1-6; 9 nucleotides agree with TRBD1. Germline CDR1 and CDR2: SGHTA and FQGNSA. The CDR3 is 15 residues long. The ends lost 5 bases at V and 5 bases at J; junction bases unmatched: 4. The CDR3 region is CASSRRTGDNSPLHF. The CDR3 nucleotides read TGTGCCAGCAGCCGCAGGACAGGGGATAATTCACCCCTCCACTTT.

The rearrangement links TRBV19 to TRBJ1-4; D gene ambiguous. The J call may be wrong; the DNA end is better matched by TRBJ2-2. CDR3 length: 13 amino acids. The germline CDR1 and CDR2 sequences are LNHDA and SQIVND (reference sequence). The CDR3 coding sequence is TGTGCCAGTAGTACTCGAGCCCCCTGGGAGCTGTTTTTT. Its protein is CASSTRAPWELFF.

The rearrangement joins TRBV10-2 to TRBJ2-5; D is uncertain. Trimming took 6 bases from V and 5 from J, leaving 13 bases between them. Germline V lookup: CDR1 WSHSY, CDR2 SAAADI. CDR3 length: 13 amino acids. CDR3 in amino acids: CASRELVMETQYF. As DNA, the CDR3 is TGCGCCAGCAGGGAGCTAGTTATGGAGACCCAGTACTTC.

This clone was recorded only once. The DNA for the CDR3 is TGTGCCAGCAGCGTAGGACGTGGGACTAGTGCAGATACGCAGTATTTT. It yields the protein CASSVGRGTSADTQYF. The chain couples TRBV9 to TRBJ2-3; 8 nucleotides align to TRBD2. V trimming: 0 bases; J trimming: 4 bases; junction bases outside the gene matches: 7. Germline CDR1 is SGDLS and CDR2 is YYNGEE. The CDR3 length is 16 residues.

The chain carries TRBV27 and TRBJ1-2; weak D call: TRBD1 (6 bases). Germline CDR1 is MNHEY and CDR2 is SMNVEV (reference sequence). This CDR3 has 12 amino acids. The V and J ends lost 5 bases and 5 bases respectively, with 9 bases between them. CDR3 DNA: TGTGCCAGCAGTCTACAGGGTTATGGCTACACCTTC. Protein: CASSLQGYGYTF.

The chain employs TRBV19 and TRBJ2-2, with 10 bases identical to TRBD1. The CDR3 covers 15 residues. Losses at the gene ends were 4 bases for V and 5 bases for J; bases not matched to a gene: 4. Germline V gene sequence: CDR1 LNHDA, CDR2 SQIVND (reference sequence). The CDR3, as DNA: TGTGCCAGTAGTACCGGACAGGGGGGAACCGGGGAGCTGTTTTTT. Protein: CASSTGQGGTGELFF.

The chain uses TRBV7-2 and TRBJ1-1, with D possibly matching TRBD1 (5 bases). The CDR3 has 14 amino acids. The germline V gene has CDR1 SGHTA and CDR2 FQGNSA. V lost 5 bases to trimming and J lost 6 bases, with 16 bases between them. CDR3 nucleotides: TGTGCCAGCAGCCCGCCCGGGGGTTACCCTGAAGCTTTCTTT. Protein product: CASSPPGGYPEAFF.

This clone appeared once. This sequence joins TRBV6-6 and TRBJ1-3; weak D call: TRBD1 (6 bases). V lost 7 bases to trimming and J lost 2 bases, with 18 bases between them. CDR1 MNHNY and CDR2 SVGAGI come from the germline V gene (reference sequence). The CDR3 consists of 16 residues. The CDR3 spells CASTPSGVLPGNTIYF. Written as DNA, the CDR3 is TGTGCCAGCACCCCGTCAGGGGTTCTCCCTGGAAACACCATATATTTT.

This clone was seen only a few times. The rearrangement links TRBV9 to TRBJ2-7, with 7 nucleotides matching TRBD1. CDR1 is SGDLS, CDR2 YYNGEE, per germline. The CDR3 extends over 14 amino acids. The V gene end was trimmed by 3 bases and the J gene end by 0 bases; junction bases not matched to a gene: 3. For the CDR3, the DNA is TGTGCCAGCAGCGAGGGGGCTAGCTCCTACGAGCAGTACTTC. Translation gives CASSEGASSYEQYF. Filled out from reference TRBV9 and TRBJ2-7, the complete variable domain reads DSGVTQTPKHLITATGQRVTLRCSPRSGDLSVYWYQQSLDQGLQFLIQYYNGEERAKGNILERFSAQQFPDLHSELNLSSLELGDSALYFCASSEGASSYEQYFGPGTRLTVT.

The CDR3 nucleotides read TGTGCCAGCAGCTTCCCCAGACAGGGGGGATACACCGGGGAGCTGTTTTTT. Its translation: CASSFPRQGGYTGELFF. The chain combines TRBV5-8 with TRBJ2-2, with 9 positions matching TRBD1. Germline-derived CDR1 and CDR2 are SGHTS and YDEGEE. V lost 2 bases, J lost 3 bases, and 8 bases stayed unmatched. The CDR3 is 17 residues long.